This record covers a single T cell receptor beta chain. V was clipped by 5 bases and J by 3 bases, with 13 bases between them. Germline CDR1 KGHSH, CDR2 LQKENI. This CDR3 has 15 residues. Data came from immunoSEQ multiplex PCR; TCRdb stores just in-frame clones and leaves some out. The sample consists of approximately 62,000 clones, 85% to 90% of them appearing once. These data come from a study of blood T cell repertoires in COVID-19. Overall study context: The United States, Italy and Spain were the sources of the acute and convalescent COVID-19 samples. Sources were T cells, B-cell-depleted T cells, or PBMCs; the material itself was cDNA or gDNA.

This clonotype was obtained from a man in his 60s with acute or convalescent COVID-19. The sample comprised peripheral blood. V gene TRBV18 combines with J gene TRBJ2-2, with a weak D call TRBD1 (5 bases). Here the CDR3 reads CASSSQAGYTGELFF. CDR3 in DNA: TGTGCCAGCTCATCGCAGGCAGGGTACACCGGGGAGCTGTTTTTT.